This T cell receptor (beta chain) was identified during a study of CD4 T cells in relation to SARS-CoV-2 and coronaviruses. Study details: After roughly eleven days of antigen culture, PBMC TCR beta CDR3s were sequenced.

Trimming left V 1 base short and J 10 bases short, with 23 bases between. This CDR3 is 16 amino acids long. The germline gives CDR1 MGHRA, CDR2 YSYEKL. Before the COVID-19 pandemic, during about 2010-2019, CD4+ T cells were taken from unexposed donors. Isolation of CD4+ T cells took place after about 9 days in culture. Testing used SARS-CoV-2 S/N and four cold-coronavirus spikes on unexposed-donor CD4+ T cells, cells permitting. Profiled with immunoSEQ multiplex PCR; TCRdb holds only in-frame clones, not every one. Seen here are about 30,000 clones, about three quarters observed once, and the top ten hold roughly 12%. This clone was observed a few times. Its antigen is not known.

The gene calls are TRBV4-1 and TRBJ2-7, with D possibly TRBD2 on 7 matching bases. This sequence originates from a human donor in good health. Sequences were obtained from CD4+ T cells from PBMCs, cultured in vitro. CDR3 nucleotide sequence: TGCGCCAGCAGCCAAGTCCTTATACGGGGGGCTCAGGAACAGTACTTC. Protein: CASSQVLIRGAQEQYF.